This is a list of T cell receptor beta chains from one sample in a study of T cell responses to AZD1222 COVID-19 vaccine. Sequencing used immunoSEQ multiplex PCR; TCRdb keeps in-frame clones, though not all of them. The profile shows approximately 170,000 clones, 88% of them singletons. This specimen consisted of peripheral blood, obtained 28 days after the second AZD1222 dose. These receptors were collected from an adult who received the AZD1222 COVID-19 vaccine. Both conserved end residues are trimmed from each CDR3.

V gene	J gene	CDR3 protein
TRBV11-2	TRBJ2-3	ASSSGITFPVHTDTQY
TRBV5-6	TRBJ1-3	ASSQTGDGNTIY
TRBV3-1/TRBV3-2	TRBJ1-2	ASSQVGQGDGYT
TRBV19	TRBJ1-4	ASEYPGRRNEKLF
TRBV19	TRBJ2-7	ASSMGQSFSYEQY
TRBV7-9	TRBJ2-1	ASSHLSGEQF
TRBV27	TRBJ1-4	ASSPGDRGTEKLF
TRBV30	TRBJ1-4	AYTRGFTTNEKLF
TRBV6-1	TRBJ1-4	ASSESWGPDEKLF
TRBV6-5	TRBJ2-7	ATFGPGGFYEQY
TRBV10-3	TRBJ2-7	AISAGTGDSEY
TRBV7-7	TRBJ1-1	ASSQQANTEAF
TRBV4-3	TRBJ2-1	ASSQATGEMVYEQF
TRBV3-1/TRBV3-2	TRBJ2-1	ASSQLLAEYNEQF
TRBV28	TRBJ2-1	ASSSTSGVYNEQF
TRBV7-3	TRBJ2-7	ASSQSGGLEQY
TRBV5-5	TRBJ1-4	ASSSGRDGRGEKLF
TRBV5-1	TRBJ2-7	ASSWTGGDYEQY
TRBV7-3	TRBJ2-3	ASSNNKGSDTQY
TRBV3-1/TRBV3-2	TRBJ2-1	ASGGLGNYNEQF
TRBV5-1	TRBJ2-1	ASSLSGTSDEQF
TRBV5-1	TRBJ2-7	ASSLARDSVSYEQY
TRBV28	TRBJ1-1	ASSFGGLTSNTEAF
TRBV6-2/TRBV6-3	TRBJ2-7	ASNPVEDQFEQY
TRBV12-3/TRBV12-4	TRBJ1-2	ASSLDRARGYT
TRBV5-1	TRBJ2-7	ASSTGWEQY